This T cell receptor (beta chain) is drawn from a study of blood T cell repertoires in COVID-19. J lost 3 bases, V lost 3 bases, and 2 bases had no gene match. CDR3 length equals 14 residues. Germline V gene lookup returns CDR1 LNHNV and CDR2 YYDKDF (reference sequence). The data were produced by immunoSEQ multiplex PCR, yet TCRdb's version contains in-frame clones alone and is incomplete. The table records 250,000 to 400,000 clones, around nine tenths of them present only once. The specimen was PBMCs or T cells enriched from blood (not recorded which). The receptor was derived from a man aged 60 to 69 who had recovered from COVID-19. The rearrangement links TRBV15 to TRBJ1-2; TRBD1 aligns across 9 bases. The CDR3 bases are TGTGCCACCAGCAGGCGGACAGGGGACTATGGCTACACCTTC. Protein sequence: CATSRRTGDYGYTF.